A selection of T cell receptor beta chains follows, all from one sample in a study of cytomegalovirus exposure and HLA in healthy donors. Sequenced by immunoSEQ multiplex PCR; TCRdb stores in-frame clones only, minus some. This table has some 79,000 clones, around 94% appearing once. The sequenced sample consisted of PBMCs. The source of these receptors is a woman aged 18 to 35 in good health and CMV-seropositive. The CDR3 runs from the conserved cysteine through the conserved F or W. The D gene is left open where the match is weak. Expanded clones are given a class, and other clones once, few, many or no size at all.

. TRBJ2-7 TRBV28 . TGTGCCAGCAGCCTAGCGCTCGAGCAGTACTTC CASSLALEQYF
. TRBJ2-7 TRBV30 TRBD2 TGTGCCTGGACCAGGACTAGCGGGAGCGACGAGCAGTACTTC CAWTRTSGSDEQYF
once TRBJ1-1 TRBV5-1 TRBD1 TGCGCCAGCAGCTTGGTTGGCAGGGGGAGAACTGAAGCTTTCTTT CASSLVGRGRTEAFF
. TRBJ2-3 TRBV6-1 TRBD1 TGTGCCAGCAGTGACGGGACAGGGGGCACAGATACGCAGTATTTT CASSDGTGGTDTQYF
. TRBJ1-1 TRBV29-1 TRBD1 TGCAGCGTTACTAGACAGGGACGGAACACTGAAGCTTTCTTT CSVTRQGRNTEAFF
. TRBJ1-4 TRBV7-2 . TGTGCCAGCAGCTTAGACAGGAACGTAGAAAAACTGTTTTTT CASSLDRNVEKLFF
medium-sized TRBJ2-7 TRBV30 TRBD1 TGTGCCTGGCACAGGGGATCCTACGAGCAGTACTTC CAWHRGSYEQYF
once TRBJ2-2 TRBV7-6 . TGTGCCAGCAGCCCAATTGTGGGGAGCGGGGAGCTGTTTTTT CASSPIVGSGELFF
. TRBJ2-5 TRBV11-2 . TGTGCCAGCAGCTCACCGTCGGGACAAGAGACCCAGTACTTC CASSSPSGQETQYF
once TRBJ1-2 TRBV9 TRBD1 TGTGCCAGCAGCGGTGGACAGGACGGGGTCTATGGCTACACCTTC CASSGGQDGVYGYTF
. TRBJ1-1 TRBV29-1 . TGCAGCGTTGGAGGTGCAACTTCCACTGAAGCTTTCTTT CSVGGATSTEAFF
. TRBJ1-1 TRBV27 . TGTGCCAGCAGTTTAGCTACCGGCACTGAAGCTTTCTTT CASSLATGTEAFF
once TRBJ1-5 TRBV6-4 . TGTGCCAGCAGTGACTCAGCCGGAGCTTGGCCCCAGCATTTT CASSDSAGAWPQHF
once TRBJ1-3 TRBV29-1 . TGCAGCGTGATGACAGGCTTCTCTGGAAACACCATATATTTT CSVMTGFSGNTIYF
. TRBJ1-5 TRBV30 . TGTGCCTGGAGTACCGAGGGGGGGGGCAATCAGCCCCAGCATTTT CAWSTEGGGNQPQHF
. TRBJ2-1 TRBV6-1 . TGTGCCAGCACCGAGGGCCTCTTCCGGTACAATGAGCAGTTCTTC CASTEGLFRYNEQFF
. TRBJ2-2 TRBV19 . TGTGCCAGTAGTATAAATCCAGGGATGAACACCGGGGAGCTGTTTTTT CASSINPGMNTGELFF
. TRBJ1-4 TRBV23-1 . TGCGCCAGCAGTCAAAGAGGGGGAGTGGGGCGAGCAGGTAATGAAAAACTGTTTTTT CASSQRGGVGRAGNEKLFF
. TRBJ1-5 TRBV30 . TGTGCCTGGAAAGGTGGGGCCCCCTCGAGCAATCAGCCCCAGCATTTT CAWKGGAPSSNQPQHF
. TRBJ2-7 TRBV27 TRBD1 TGTGCCAGCAGTTTATCCATGCCGACAGGGAGCTCCTACGAGCAGTACTTC CASSLSMPTGSSYEQYF
. TRBJ2-7 TRBV11-2 . TGTGCCAGCAGCCTGACAGGCACCTCCTACGAGCAGTACTTC CASSLTGTSYEQYF
. TRBJ1-1 TRBV4-2 TRBD1 TGTGCCAGCAGCCGATTAGGGGGCACGCGGGACACTGAAGCTTTCTTT CASSRLGGTRDTEAFF
. TRBJ1-6 TRBV11-2 . TGTGCCAGCAGCTTAGATGGGGGCAAGGGAACACCCCTCCACTTT CASSLDGGKGTPLHF
. TRBJ2-3 TRBV11-3 TRBD2 TGTGCCAGCAGCTCGCCGACTAGCGGGGCAGATACGCAGTATTTT CASSSPTSGADTQYF
few TRBJ2-2 TRBV11-2 . TGTGCCAGCCAGAACCTCGGGACTCCGAACACCGGGGAGCTGTTTTTT CASQNLGTPNTGELFF